Given below is one T cell receptor beta chain in context. The repertoire was sequenced with immunoSEQ multiplex PCR; TCRdb's copy has only in-frame clones and lacks some. The table lists 34,000 or so clones, approximately 77% of them singletons. Treatment denoted: randomized to nivolumab then ipilimumab (arm A) or the reverse (arm B). From thawed PBMCs, live CD3+CD8+ cells negative for CD19 and CD56 were sorted. This sample is drawn from a study of sequential checkpoint blockade in melanoma. The wider study: Both treatment sequences were followed by maintenance nivolumab.

Trimming cost V 5 bases and J 6 bases, with 9 bases left between them. CDR1 is MDHEN and CDR2 is SYDVKM in the germline V gene. The CDR3 contains 12 residues. The TCR originated in a human donor with melanoma. The material was CD8+ T cells sorted from blood (inferred from file names), obtained from a patient given nivolumab and ipilimumab in sequence. This chain uses TRBV28 with TRBJ2-3, with unresolved D. The CDR3 spells CASSPLRDTQYF. CDR3 DNA: TGTGCCAGCAGTCCCCTGCGGGATACGCAGTATTTT. Variable domain in full (rest from reference TRBV28 and TRBJ2-3): DVKVTQSSRYLVKRTGEKVFLECVQDMDHENMFWYRQDPGLGLRLIYFSYDVKMKEKGDIPEGYSVSREKKERFSLILESASTNQTSMYLCASSPLRDTQYFGPGTRLTVL.